A single sample is the source of the 27 T cell receptor beta chains below, sequenced in a study of cytomegalovirus exposure and HLA in healthy donors. Use of 60 Vbeta and 13 Jbeta primers characterized the PCR. Only in-frame clones appear in the TCRdb table, and some are missing; sequencing was by immunoSEQ multiplex PCR. This sample has about 140,000 clones, with about three quarters found just once. The source material was PBMCs. These receptors were collected from a woman aged 25 to 39 in good health and CMV-seronegative.

This clone has more than one count but fewer than ten. The chain uses TRBV5-6 and TRBJ1-6; D perhaps matches TRBD1 (5 bases). Between the trimmed V and J ends, which lost 2 bases and 10 bases, there was a span of 13 bases. Germline loops: CDR1 SGHDT, CDR2 YYEEEE. CDR3 length equals 14 residues. This CDR3 reads CASSLKGNNSPLHF. CDR3 in DNA: TGTGCCAGCAGCTTAAAGGGGAACAACTCACCCCTCCACTTT. The full variable domain, rest sourced from reference TRBV5-6 and TRBJ1-6, is DAGVTQSPTHLIKTRGQQVTLRCSPKSGHDTVSWYQQALGQGPQFIFQYYEEEERQRGNFPDRFSGHQFPNYSSELNVNALLLGDSALYLCASSLKGNNSPLHFGNGTRLTVT.

This sequence joins TRBV7-9 and TRBJ2-5, with 8 bases fitting TRBD2. CDR1 is SEHNR and CDR2 is FQNEAQ in the germline V gene (reference sequence). This CDR3 region has 15 residues. V lost 5 bases to trimming and J lost 3 bases; unmatched junction nucleotides: 8. The CDR3 here is CASSAWNGGEETQYF. CDR3 DNA: TGTGCCAGCAGCGCCTGGAACGGGGGGGAAGAGACCCAGTACTTC.

This chain links TRBV2 with TRBJ1-6; TRBD1 aligns across 9 bases. Germline trimming cut 6 bases from V and 12 bases from J; bases unmatched to any gene: 6. CDR1 SNHLY and CDR2 FYNNEI come from the germline V gene. The CDR3 extends over 13 amino acids. The CDR3 sequence is CASSRRQGGPLHF. CDR3 DNA sequence: TGTGCCAGCAGCCGAAGACAGGGGGGACCCCTCCACTTT.

The rearrangement uses TRBV7-8 and TRBJ2-1; a weak D match, TRBD1 (6 bases). Trimming removed 4 bases from V and 12 bases from J, with 25 bases in between. CDR1 SGHVS and CDR2 FQNEAQ come from the germline V gene. The CDR3 has 16 residues. The CDR3 bases are TGTGCCAGCAGCTCCGCCCCCCTAACAGGGTTGAGTGCGCAGTTCTTC. As protein: CASSSAPLTGLSAQFF.

This clone occurred a few times. The CDR3 DNA reads as TGTGCCAGCACCACGAGGAACCAAGAGACCCAGTACTTC. It is translated as CASTTRNQETQYF. J is TRBJ2-5 and V is TRBV5-4; D call uncertain. V lost 6 bases to trimming and J lost 0 bases, with 9 bases between them. The CDR3 sequence is 13 residues long. Germline CDR1 is SGHNT and CDR2 is YYREEE (reference sequence).

The J gene is TRBJ1-1, the V gene TRBV28; D uncertain. This CDR3 spans 12 amino acids. V was cut by 5 bases and J by 3 bases, with 7 bases left in between. CDR1 MDHEN and CDR2 SYDVKM come from the germline V gene. The DNA of the CDR3 is TGTGCCAGCAGTAGGGAGTACACTGAAGCTTTCTTT. It specifies CASSREYTEAFF. The variable domain in full, completed from reference TRBV28 and TRBJ1-1, reads DVKVTQSSRYLVKRTGEKVFLECVQDMDHENMFWYRQDPGLGLRLIYFSYDVKMKEKGDIPEGYSVSREKKERFSLILESASTNQTSMYLCASSREYTEAFFGQGTRLTVV.

The gene calls are TRBV7-8 and TRBJ1-1; D remains ambiguous. Germline V CDR1 and CDR2: SGHVS, FQNEAQ. V lost 1 base and J 2 bases, leaving 5 bases between the germline ends. The CDR3 spans 13 residues. CDR3 loop: CASSLDTNTEAFF. The CDR3 DNA reads TGTGCCAGCAGCTTAGACACAAACACTGAAGCTTTCTTT.

This clone was detected once. The chain's CDR3 is CAIRDLASSYNEQFF. Here the CDR3 DNA reads TGTGCCATCAGGGATCTAGCGAGCTCCTACAATGAGCAGTTCTTC. This chain links TRBV10-3 with TRBJ2-1; D possibly corresponds to TRBD2 (6 bases). Germline V lookup: CDR1 ENHRY, CDR2 SYGVKD. Trimming removed 6 bases at V and 0 bases at J, with 12 bases between. CDR3 length: 15 amino acids.

V is TRBV7-6 and J is TRBJ2-1; 11 nucleotides agree with TRBD2. The CDR3 loop spans 15 amino acids. The ends lost 5 bases at V and 5 bases at J; junction bases unmatched: 5. Germline CDR1 and CDR2: SGHVS and FNYEAQ. The CDR3 sequence: CASSTTSGGNNEQFF. As DNA, the CDR3 is TGTGCCAGCAGCACAACTAGCGGGGGAAACAATGAGCAGTTCTTC.

This clone was detected a few times. The gene calls are TRBV29-1 and TRBJ1-2; no reliable D call. The CDR3 has 19 residues. The V end was cut by 0 bases, the J end by 5 bases, with 28 bases between. Germline V gene data show CDR1 as SQVTM and CDR2 as ANQGSEA. The CDR3 DNA sequence: TGCAGCGTTGAAGATCGGGGTATAGAAGTACCCGAAAAAGGATATGGCTACACCTTC. This sequence encodes CSVEDRGIEVPEKGYGYTF.

This clone appeared a few times. One end of the junction varies from germline; a read error may be responsible. The chain links TRBV7-7 to TRBJ2-1; 11 bases are shared with TRBD2. Per the germline V gene, CDR1 is SSHAT and CDR2 is FNYEAQ (reference sequence). The CDR3 spans 15 residues. The CDR3 region is CASSSTSGSGNEQFF. The CDR3 DNA reads TGTGCTAGCAGCTCAACTAGCGGGAGCGGGAATGAGCAGTTCTTC. The entire variable domain, with the rest obtained from reference TRBV7-7 and TRBJ2-1, is as follows: GAGVSQSPRYKVTKRGQDVTLRCDPISSHATLYWYQQALGQGPEFLTYFNYEAQPDKSGLPSDRFSAERPEGSISTLTIQRTEQRDSAMYRCASSSTSGSGNEQFFGPGTRLTVL.

The chain couples TRBV7-6 to TRBJ2-5, with 11 bases fitting TRBD1. This CDR3 spans 16 amino acids. Germline trimming cut 2 bases from V and 4 bases from J; bases unmatched to any gene: 6. Looked up from germline, CDR1 is SGHVS and CDR2 is FNYEAQ. The CDR3 loop is CASSLPGQGAGETQYF. CDR3 sequence (DNA): TGTGCCAGCAGCTTACCAGGACAGGGGGCCGGAGAGACCCAGTACTTC.

This chain uses TRBV6-6 with TRBJ2-7; no firm D call. In germline, CDR1 is MNHNY, CDR2 SVGAGI (reference sequence). The CDR3 has 12 residues. V lost 4 bases, J lost 4 bases, and 8 bases lay in between. The CDR3 sequence is CASSSARYEQYF. For the CDR3, the DNA is TGTGCCAGCAGTTCTGCGAGATACGAGCAGTACTTC.

This chain joins TRBV28 and TRBJ1-4; possibly TRBD1 for D (5 bases). Germline V gene lookup returns CDR1 MDHEN and CDR2 SYDVKM. The CDR3 covers 16 residues. V lost 3 bases and J lost 0, with 11 bases in between. CDR3 in DNA: TGTGCCAGCAGTTTGGAAGGGGCTTCAACTAATGAAAAACTGTTTTTT. Encoded protein: CASSLEGASTNEKLFF.

This chain uses TRBV6-1 with TRBJ2-6; TRBD2 is a possible D gene (5 bases). The CDR3 is 15 residues long. Trimming removed 4 bases at V and 2 bases at J, with 9 bases between. Germline V lookup: CDR1 MNHNS, CDR2 SASEGT. CDR3 sequence: CASSVAGTGANVLTF. DNA of the CDR3: TGTGCCAGCAGTGTTGCCGGGACTGGGGCCAACGTCCTGACTTTC.

This rearrangement joins TRBV28 to TRBJ1-6, with a weak D call TRBD1 (6 bases). Germline CDR1 reads MDHEN; CDR2 reads SYDVKM. With 3 bases removed from V and 8 bases from J, the gap between germline ends came to 17 bases. This CDR3 region has 16 residues. The CDR3: CASSFLTGLYDSPLHF. CDR3 DNA sequence: TGTGCCAGCAGTTTCCTGACAGGCCTATATGATTCACCCCTCCACTTT.

This clone came up once. This sequence joins TRBV10-1 and TRBJ2-1; TRBD2 matches at 11 bases. This CDR3 has 18 amino acids. After removal of 3 bases from V and 4 bases from J, the junction contained 11 bases not matched to a gene. Germline CDR1 reads WNHNN; CDR2 reads SYGVQD (reference sequence). The CDR3 loop reads CASSDRHPLAGGYNEQFF. Here the CDR3 DNA reads TGCGCCAGCAGTGACCGACACCCTCTAGCGGGGGGATACAATGAGCAGTTCTTC.

The chain joins TRBV5-5 to TRBJ2-2; D might be TRBD2 (5 bases). CDR3 size: 12 residues. Trimming cost V 2 bases and J 9 bases, with 8 bases left between them. Germline assignment: CDR1 SGHKS and CDR2 YYEKEE (reference sequence). CDR3 nucleotide sequence: TGTGCCAGCAGCTTCGACGGGAGGGAGCTGTTTTTT. Protein: CASSFDGRELFF.

This clone appeared a single time. This chain links TRBV28 with TRBJ2-7; the match to TRBD2 covers 13 bases. The V gene end was trimmed by 11 bases and the J gene end by 0 bases; junction bases not matched to a gene: 10. Per the germline V gene, CDR1 is MDHEN and CDR2 is SYDVKM. The CDR3 contains 16 residues. In nucleotides, the CDR3 is TGTGCCTCAATCGGGACTAGCGGGATTAGCTCCTACGAGCAGTACTTC. Amino acids: CASIGTSGISSYEQYF.

V gene TRBV6-4 combines with J gene TRBJ1-1; D ambiguous. The CDR3 is 14 residues long. Germline V gene sequence: CDR1 MRHNA, CDR2 SNTAGT. Trimming shortened V by 5 bases and J by 7 bases, and 17 bases separated the two germline ends. CDR3 protein: CASSPRLSQSEAFF. In DNA, the CDR3 is TGTGCCAGCAGTCCCAGGTTATCGCAGAGTGAAGCTTTCTTT.

This clone came up once. This chain links TRBV2 with TRBJ1-2, with no clear D. Germline CDR1 and CDR2: SNHLY and FYNNEI. The CDR3 sequence is 13 residues long. Trimming pared 11 bases from V and 3 bases from J, leaving 16 bases between. As DNA, the CDR3 is TGTGCCGGGAGTAGGGAGCTGGACTATGGCTACACCTTC. As protein: CAGSRELDYGYTF.

The rearrangement joins TRBV7-2 to TRBJ2-1; TRBD2 matches 7 bases. V lost 2 bases and J lost 6; bases outside the gene matches: 7. The CDR3 is made up of 15 amino acids. Germline CDR1 reads SGHTA; CDR2 reads FQGNSA. The CDR3 reads CASSLTSDSANEQFF. The DNA of the CDR3 is TGTGCCAGCAGCTTAACTAGCGATTCTGCCAATGAGCAGTTCTTC. Using reference TRBV7-2 and TRBJ2-1 for the parts outside the CDR3, the full variable domain is GAGVSQSPSNKVTEKGKDVELRCDPISGHTALYWYRQSLGQGLEFLIYFQGNSAPDKSGLPSDRFSAERTGGSVSTLTIQRTQQEDSAVYLCASSLTSDSANEQFFGPGTRLTVL.

The chain uses TRBV27 and TRBJ2-1; 9 nucleotides agree with TRBD1. Germline V gene data show CDR1 as MNHEY and CDR2 as SMNVEV (reference sequence). V was pared by 5 bases and J by 15 bases, with 14 bases of the junction left unmatched. The CDR3 sequence is 14 residues long. Written as DNA, the CDR3 is TGTGCCAGCAGTCCTACTCCGGGACAGGGCACATGGTTCTTC. It yields the protein CASSPTPGQGTWFF.

V gene TRBV9 combines with J gene TRBJ2-3, with 9 bases matching TRBD2. This CDR3 is built from 14 residues. From germline, CDR1 is SGDLS and CDR2 YYNGEE. J lost 2 bases, V lost 7 bases, and 5 bases had no gene match. As DNA, the CDR3 is TGTGCCAGCGGAGCGGGGGGTCACACAGATACGCAGTATTTT. Translation gives CASGAGGHTDTQYF. Combining the CDR3 with reference TRBV9 and TRBJ2-3 gives the whole variable domain DSGVTQTPKHLITATGQRVTLRCSPRSGDLSVYWYQQSLDQGLQFLIQYYNGEERAKGNILERFSAQQFPDLHSELNLSSLELGDSALYFCASGAGGHTDTQYFGPGTRLTVL.

The chain uses TRBV5-1 and TRBJ1-1; 9 nucleotides match TRBD1. Germline CDR1 is SGHRS and CDR2 is YFSETQ. This CDR3 is built from 14 residues. V lost 0 bases, J lost 6 bases, and 3 bases stayed unmatched. The CDR3 coding sequence is TGCGCCAGCAGCTTGGACGGGACAGGGTCTGAAGCTTTCTTT. It translates to CASSLDGTGSEAFF.

On this clone itself: At one of its ends the junction is not consistent with the germline gene, which may arise from a read error. The rearrangement links TRBV2 to TRBJ2-1; TRBD2 agrees at 12 bases. This CDR3 comprises 13 residues. Germline-derived CDR1 and CDR2 are SNHLY and FYNNEI. The CDR3 nucleotides are TGTGCCAGCAGTGGGGGGACTAGCGGGTTTTTGATCTTC. Translating gives CASSGGTSGFLIF.

This clone came up a few times. V is TRBV6-1 and J is TRBJ1-2; D possibly corresponds to TRBD1 (5 bases). The germline CDR1 and CDR2 sequences are MNHNS and SASEGT. This CDR3 comprises 12 residues. Trimming shortened V by 6 bases and J by 8 bases, and 13 bases separated the two germline ends. DNA for the CDR3: TGTGCCAGCAGCCCAGGGCCCCGGGGCTACACCTTC. It encodes CASSPGPRGYTF.